Described below is a single T cell receptor beta chain sequence and its context. The protocol was immunoSEQ multiplex PCR, while the TCRdb copy is restricted to in-frame clones and leaves out a portion. This sample has about 74,000 clones, with roughly 84% found just once. This sample is drawn from a study of blood T cell repertoires in COVID-19. This CDR3 comprises 14 residues. The V end was cut by 0 bases, the J end by 7 bases, with 10 bases between. Germline loops: CDR1 SGDLS, CDR2 YYNGEE. The receptor was isolated from a woman older than 75 with active or convalescent COVID-19. This chain uses TRBV9 with TRBJ2-2, with D possibly TRBD2 on 6 matching bases. The sample was peripheral blood. The CDR3 loop is CASSVAVAVGELFF. CDR3 nucleotide sequence: TGTGCCAGCAGCGTAGCCGTAGCGGTCGGGGAGCTGTTTTTT.